These 13 T cell receptor beta chains were all obtained from the same sample, sequenced in a study of blood T cell repertoires in COVID-19 (dated by TCRdb to 2019 to 2021). The library was generated by the immunoSEQ multiplex PCR assay. TCRdb carries this immuneACCESS record with in-frame sequences only. Its versions omit some clonotypes, under half of them owing to an unresolved V gene in the studies checked, with the rest unexplained. In this sample the table shows over 150,000 clones, approximately 91% of which occur a single time. About 2.5% of the sample lies in the top ten. Sequenced sample: peripheral blood. These receptor sequences come from a man aged 18 to 29 with acute or convalescent COVID-19.

The chain uses TRBV6-5 and TRBJ1-2; TRBD1 is a possible D gene (6 bases). This CDR3 is 16 amino acids long. The V end was cut by 4 bases, the J end by 3 bases, with 18 bases between. The germline gives CDR1 MNHEY, CDR2 SVGAGI. The CDR3 here is CASSLKGGRIDYGYTF. CDR3 bases: TGTGCCAGCAGTTTAAAGGGGGGGCGGATTGACTATGGCTACACCTTC.

The chain uses TRBV6-5 and TRBJ1-5, with D possibly matching TRBD1 (6 bases). CDR1 and CDR2 from the germline V gene are MNHEY and SVGAGI. V was clipped by 0 bases and J by 3 bases, with 12 bases between them. The CDR3 is 16 amino acids. The CDR3 coding sequence is TGTGCCAGCAGTTACTCCTGGACAGCCGTCAATCAGCCCCAGCATTTT. Translating it yields CASSYSWTAVNQPQHF.

This chain links TRBV3-1 (or the pseudogene TRBV3-2) with TRBJ2-1; a weak D match, TRBD2 (5 bases). The CDR3 runs to 14 residues. Trimming shortened V by 2 bases and J by 8 bases, and 13 bases separated the two germline ends. Germline CDR1 is LGHDT and CDR2 is YNNKEL (reference sequence). The CDR3 sequence is CASSQLALAHEQFF. Here the CDR3 DNA reads TGTGCCAGCAGCCAACTTGCGCTAGCCCATGAGCAGTTCTTC.

This chain connects TRBV6-5 to TRBJ2-7, with 7 nucleotides matching TRBD2. Germline loops: CDR1 MNHEY, CDR2 SVGAGI. This CDR3 region has 13 residues. V was pared by 9 bases and J by 6 bases, with 11 bases of the junction left unmatched. This chain's CDR3 is CASRGGGRFEQYF. CDR3 DNA sequence: TGTGCCAGTAGAGGAGGCGGGAGATTCGAGCAGTACTTC.

CDR3 nucleotides: TGTGCCAGCAGCTTGGAGGCTAGCGCCTCCTACGAGCAGTACTTC. It is translated as CASSLEASASYEQYF. The V gene is TRBV5-4, the J gene TRBJ2-7; a possible D gene is TRBD2 (6 bases). Germline CDR1 reads SGHNT; CDR2 reads YYREEE (reference sequence). Trimming shortened V by 0 bases and J by 0 bases, and 10 bases separated the two germline ends. This CDR3 is 15 amino acids long.

The chain joins TRBV5-1 to TRBJ2-5; D gene ambiguous. Trimming left V 5 bases short and J 1 base short, with 3 bases between. This CDR3 spans 11 amino acids. CDR1 is SGHRS, CDR2 YFSETQ, per germline. CDR3: CASRAQETQYF. Written as DNA, the CDR3 is TGCGCCAGCAGGGCCCAAGAGACCCAGTACTTC.

The chain uses TRBV11-3 and TRBJ2-2; D unresolved. CDR1 SGHNT and CDR2 YENEEA come from the germline V gene. The germline V and J ends were trimmed by 6 bases and 2 bases, with 10 bases remaining between them. This CDR3 is built from 14 residues. The CDR3 is CASRRLPNTGELFF. In DNA, the CDR3 is TGTGCCAGCAGGCGTCTACCTAACACCGGGGAGCTGTTTTTT.

This chain links TRBV4-1 with TRBJ1-1; 8 bases line up with TRBD1. Germline V gene sequence: CDR1 MGHRA, CDR2 YSYEKL. The CDR3 has 13 residues. V was clipped by 1 base and J by 6 bases; unmatched bases: 1. In DNA form, the CDR3 reads TGCGCCAGCAGCCAAGGGACAGGGTCTGAAGCTTTCTTT. It yields the protein CASSQGTGSEAFF.

This sequence joins TRBV5-1 and TRBJ1-1; perhaps TRBD1 as D (5 bases). Trimming pared 3 bases from V and 0 bases from J, leaving 18 bases between. The CDR3 has 17 residues. Germline CDR1 is SGHRS and CDR2 is YFSETQ. CDR3 bases: TGCGCCAGCAGCTGGGGGGATGACGGAAACGTGAACACTGAAGCTTTCTTT. This codes for CASSWGDDGNVNTEAFF.

This clone showed up just once. V and J are TRBV5-1 and TRBJ2-7; the D gene is possibly TRBD2 (6 bases). In germline, CDR1 is SGHRS, CDR2 YFSETQ. Trimming removed 0 bases from V and 3 bases from J, with 16 bases in between. The CDR3 consists of 16 residues. CDR3 DNA: TGCGCCAGCAGCTTGGGACACGGGGGATTAGACTACGAGCAGTACTTC. Encoded protein: CASSLGHGGLDYEQYF.

J is TRBJ2-1 and V is TRBV9, with TRBD2 identical over 9 bases. This CDR3 has 20 amino acids. Per the germline V gene, CDR1 is SGDLS and CDR2 is YYNGEE. The V and J ends lost 4 bases and 0 bases, in that order; junction bases with no gene match: 17. CDR3 in amino acids: CASSLLPGLAFQSSYNEQFF. CDR3 DNA sequence: TGTGCCAGCAGCCTACTCCCGGGACTAGCCTTCCAGAGCTCCTACAATGAGCAGTTCTTC.

This rearrangement joins TRBV7-8 to TRBJ2-7; TRBD2 aligns across 7 bases. The CDR3 extends over 20 amino acids. Germline CDR1 SGHVS, CDR2 FQNEAQ. Trimming removed 1 base from V and 0 bases from J; junction bases left unmatched: 18. CDR3 DNA sequence: TGTGCCAGCAGCTTAGGAGTGGCGGTAGTGGCGGGGGAGACCTCCTACGAGCAGTACTTC. Translating it yields CASSLGVAVVAGETSYEQYF. Full variable domain (missing parts from reference TRBV7-8 and TRBJ2-7): GAGVSQSPRYKVAKRGQDVALRCDPISGHVSLFWYQQALGQGPEFLTYFQNEAQLDKSGLPSDRFFAERPEGSVSTLKIQRTQQEDSAVYLCASSLGVAVVAGETSYEQYFGPGTRLTVT.

V usage is TRBV7-9 and J usage is TRBJ1-5; D not certain. Per germline, CDR1 SEHNR and CDR2 FQNEAQ (reference sequence). The CDR3 is 14 residues long. V lost 1 base and J 4 bases, leaving 8 bases between the germline ends. The CDR3 nucleotides read TGTGCCAGCAGCTTAGGGGCAGGAAATCAGCCCCAGCATTTT. Its translation is CASSLGAGNQPQHF.